This T cell receptor (beta chain) was captured by sequencing in a study of early T cells in non-severe SARS-CoV-2 infection. On the study more broadly: Chains stayed unpaired after sequencing of bulk RNA from unsorted whole blood.

Study-level findings and limits: VDJdb matches were skewed toward anti-spike CD8 T cell responses.

The TCR library protocol attached unique molecular identifiers to the individual cDNA molecules. Via MiXCR, TCRdb re-called the 5' RACE reads, giving one row per CDR3 protein. This sample has tens of thousands of distinct CDR3 sequences, with around 5.1% found just once. Germline CDR1 is ENHRY and CDR2 is SYGVKD. The CDR3 totals 15 residues. Trimming cost V 7 bases and J 3 bases; bases outside gene matches: 9. As to this clonotype: The antigen remains unidentified.

The sample was whole blood. The clonotype originates from an adult who was a healthcare worker with PCR-confirmed SARS-CoV-2 infection or an uninfected control (not recorded which). The V call is TRBV10-3, the J call TRBJ2-1, with 7 bases fitting TRBD1. CDR3 DNA: TGTGCCATCAAGGACCACAGGGGCCTCTACAATGAGCAGTTCTTC. It specifies CAIKDHRGLYNEQFF.